Listed below are T cell receptor beta chains from one sample, sequenced in a study of T cell repertoires and HLA-DP antigens. These receptors' antigens are unknown. Produced via immunoSEQ multiplex PCR; TCRdb's table is partial and in-frame only. The sample carries some 110,000 clones, about 91% recorded once. Sample: CD4+ T cells from PBMCs. All receptors come from a woman under 30 in good health and CMV-seronegative. Each CDR3 is given with its conserved first and last residue. The D gene is left open where the match is weak. Clone size, where shown, is once, few, many, or a class for clones that have expanded.

j_gene: TRBJ2-3
abundance: once
v_gene: TRBV30
d_gene: NA
CDR3aa: CAWSVRASTDTQYF
CDR3nt: TGTGCCTGGAGTGTACGGGCTAGCACAGATACGCAGTATTTT

j_gene: TRBJ1-5
abundance: NA
v_gene: TRBV18
d_gene: NA
CDR3aa: CASSPPGGNQPQHF
CDR3nt: TGTGCCAGCTCACCACCGGGTGGGAATCAGCCCCAGCATTTT

j_gene: TRBJ2-1
abundance: once
v_gene: TRBV7-2
d_gene: TRBD2
CDR3aa: CASSLGPPGTSGVAEQFF
CDR3nt: TGTGCCAGCAGCTTAGGGCCCCCGGGGACTAGCGGGGTGGCGGAGCAGTTCTTC

j_gene: TRBJ2-3
abundance: NA
v_gene: TRBV27
d_gene: NA
CDR3aa: CASSLRPGASTDTQYF
CDR3nt: TGTGCCAGCAGTTTGCGTCCGGGGGCCTCCACAGATACGCAGTATTTT

j_gene: TRBJ1-3
abundance: NA
v_gene: TRBV18
d_gene: TRBD1
CDR3aa: CASSPPGQGPGNTIYF
CDR3nt: TGTGCCAGCTCACCACCCGGACAGGGTCCAGGAAACACCATATATTTT

j_gene: TRBJ1-2
abundance: NA
v_gene: TRBV7-6
d_gene: NA
CDR3aa: CASSLGPTGNYGYTF
CDR3nt: TGTGCCAGCAGCTTAGGCCCTACAGGGAACTATGGCTACACCTTC

j_gene: TRBJ2-1
abundance: NA
v_gene: TRBV29-1
d_gene: TRBD2
CDR3aa: CSVAGYSGGSREQFF
CDR3nt: TGCAGCGTTGCTGGGTATTCGGGAGGGTCGCGTGAGCAGTTCTTC

j_gene: TRBJ2-1
abundance: NA
v_gene: TRBV21-1
d_gene: NA
CDR3aa: CASRLPGTSLNEQFF
CDR3nt: TGTGCCAGCAGACTACCGGGGACTAGTTTGAATGAGCAGTTCTTC

j_gene: TRBJ1-3
abundance: NA
v_gene: TRBV7-2
d_gene: NA
CDR3aa: CASSSTGGTGNTIYF
CDR3nt: TGTGCCAGCAGCTCCACGGGGGGGACTGGAAACACCATATATTTT

j_gene: TRBJ2-3
abundance: NA
v_gene: TRBV27
d_gene: NA
CDR3aa: CASGYPGGDTQYF
CDR3nt: TGTGCCAGCGGGTACCCAGGTGGTGATACGCAGTATTTT

j_gene: TRBJ2-3
abundance: NA
v_gene: TRBV2
d_gene: NA
CDR3aa: CASRTRGTDTQYF
CDR3nt: TGTGCCTCCCGGACAAGGGGGACAGATACGCAGTATTTT

j_gene: TRBJ2-5
abundance: NA
v_gene: TRBV7-3
d_gene: TRBD2
CDR3aa: CASSLTGGGETQYF
CDR3nt: TGTGCCAGCAGCTTAACTGGGGGAGGGGAGACCCAGTACTTC

j_gene: TRBJ2-1
abundance: NA
v_gene: TRBV5-5
d_gene: TRBD2
CDR3aa: CASSLGRLAGVNEQFF
CDR3nt: TGTGCCAGCAGCTTGGGCCGACTAGCGGGAGTTAATGAGCAGTTCTTC

j_gene: TRBJ2-1
abundance: NA
v_gene: TRBV5-1
d_gene: NA
CDR3aa: CASSSGLTFYNEQFF
CDR3nt: TGCGCCAGCAGCTCCGGACTGACCTTCTACAATGAGCAGTTCTTC

j_gene: TRBJ1-2
abundance: NA
v_gene: TRBV19
d_gene: TRBD1
CDR3aa: CASRDRGRDYGYTF
CDR3nt: TGTGCCAGTAGGGACAGGGGACGTGACTATGGCTACACCTTC

j_gene: TRBJ2-3
abundance: NA
v_gene: TRBV2
d_gene: NA
CDR3aa: CASLGRRTDTQYF
CDR3nt: TGTGCCAGCCTGGGTCGTCGGACTGATACGCAGTATTTT

j_gene: TRBJ2-3
abundance: NA
v_gene: TRBV29-1
d_gene: NA
CDR3aa: CSVDPWTRDTDTQYF
CDR3nt: TGCAGCGTTGACCCCTGGACAAGAGACACAGATACGCAGTATTTT

j_gene: TRBJ2-2
abundance: NA
v_gene: TRBV5-1
d_gene: TRBD1
CDR3aa: CASSFLTGGFTGELFF
CDR3nt: TGCGCCAGCAGCTTCCTGACAGGGGGCTTCACCGGGGAGCTGTTTTTT

j_gene: TRBJ1-2
abundance: once
v_gene: TRBV7-2
d_gene: NA
CDR3aa: CASMSGSGGSVSRYGYTF
CDR3nt: TGTGCCAGCATGTCCGGTTCGGGGGGGTCAGTCAGTCGGTATGGCTACACCTTC

j_gene: TRBJ2-7
abundance: NA
v_gene: TRBV7-8
d_gene: TRBD2
CDR3aa: CASSLGGLAGAYEQYF
CDR3nt: TGTGCCAGCAGCTTAGGGGGACTAGCGGGAGCATACGAGCAGTACTTC

j_gene: TRBJ2-1
abundance: NA
v_gene: TRBV7-3
d_gene: TRBD2
CDR3aa: CASSLKLAGGMDEQFF
CDR3nt: TGTGCCAGCAGCTTAAAACTAGCGGGAGGGATGGATGAGCAGTTCTTC

j_gene: TRBJ2-5
abundance: NA
v_gene: TRBV7-9
d_gene: TRBD1
CDR3aa: CASSLAGQGYAETQYF
CDR3nt: TGTGCCAGCAGCTTAGCGGGACAGGGGTATGCGGAGACCCAGTACTTC

j_gene: TRBJ1-5
abundance: NA
v_gene: TRBV19
d_gene: NA
CDR3aa: CASSIGEQPQHF
CDR3nt: TGTGCCAGTAGTATAGGGGAGCAGCCCCAGCATTTT

j_gene: TRBJ2-7
abundance: NA
v_gene: TRBV28
d_gene: NA
CDR3aa: CASSRRYEQYF
CDR3nt: TGTGCCAGCAGTCGCCGGTACGAGCAGTACTTC

j_gene: TRBJ1-4
abundance: NA
v_gene: TRBV19
d_gene: NA
CDR3aa: CASSPGRVGEKLFF
CDR3nt: TGTGCCAGTAGTCCCGGCAGGGTGGGTGAAAAACTGTTTTTT

j_gene: TRBJ2-2
abundance: NA
v_gene: TRBV9
d_gene: NA
CDR3aa: CASSVGESNTGELFF
CDR3nt: TGTGCCAGCAGCGTTGGGGAGTCGAACACCGGGGAGCTGTTTTTT

j_gene: TRBJ2-6
abundance: NA
v_gene: TRBV18
d_gene: NA
CDR3aa: CASSPTGANVLTF
CDR3nt: TGTGCCAGCTCACCAACAGGGGCCAACGTCCTGACTTTC

j_gene: TRBJ2-1
abundance: NA
v_gene: TRBV6-5
d_gene: NA
CDR3aa: CASSYAPGSAYNEQFF
CDR3nt: TGTGCCAGCAGTTACGCGCCAGGATCAGCCTACAATGAGCAGTTCTTC

j_gene: TRBJ2-7
abundance: few
v_gene: TRBV19
d_gene: TRBD2
CDR3aa: CASSVTSGSAVEQYF
CDR3nt: TGTGCCAGTAGTGTGACTAGCGGGAGTGCAGTCGAGCAGTACTTC

j_gene: TRBJ1-5
abundance: NA
v_gene: TRBV7-2
d_gene: NA
CDR3aa: CASSLARDGQPQHF
CDR3nt: TGTGCCAGCAGCTTAGCGAGGGACGGTCAGCCCCAGCATTTT

j_gene: TRBJ2-1
abundance: NA
v_gene: TRBV15
d_gene: TRBD2
CDR3aa: CATSRDPGLAYNEQFF
CDR3nt: TGTGCCACCAGCAGAGACCCGGGACTAGCCTACAATGAGCAGTTCTTC

j_gene: TRBJ1-2
abundance: NA
v_gene: TRBV27
d_gene: TRBD1
CDR3aa: CASSSGTGPNYGYTF
CDR3nt: TGTGCCAGCAGTTCTGGGACAGGGCCTAACTATGGCTACACCTTC

j_gene: TRBJ1-2
abundance: NA
v_gene: TRBV19
d_gene: NA
CDR3aa: CASSTEPWTDMSYYGYTF
CDR3nt: TGTGCCAGTAGTACCGAGCCTTGGACAGATATGAGTTACTATGGCTACACCTTC

j_gene: TRBJ1-6
abundance: NA
v_gene: TRBV2
d_gene: TRBD1
CDR3aa: CASCATPGQHNSPLHF
CDR3nt: TGTGCCAGCTGCGCTACTCCGGGACAGCATAATTCACCCCTCCACTTT

j_gene: TRBJ1-1
abundance: NA
v_gene: TRBV5-1
d_gene: NA
CDR3aa: CASSPLEGSRREAFF
CDR3nt: TGCGCCAGCAGCCCCCTCGAGGGGTCCCGGAGGGAAGCTTTCTTT

j_gene: TRBJ2-3
abundance: NA
v_gene: TRBV29-1
d_gene: NA
CDR3aa: CSVRLAPDTQYF
CDR3nt: TGCAGCGTTAGGCTAGCCCCAGATACGCAGTATTTT

j_gene: TRBJ2-5
abundance: NA
v_gene: TRBV5-8
d_gene: NA
CDR3aa: CASSPRVRETQYF
CDR3nt: TGTGCCAGCAGTCCGAGGGTGCGGGAGACCCAGTACTTC

j_gene: TRBJ1-2
abundance: NA
v_gene: TRBV6-5
d_gene: NA
CDR3aa: CATTRVGLGYGYTF
CDR3nt: TGTGCCACCACCAGAGTGGGGTTAGGTTATGGCTACACCTTC

j_gene: TRBJ1-3
abundance: NA
v_gene: TRBV18
d_gene: NA
CDR3aa: CASSRTQGNTIYF
CDR3nt: TGTGCCAGCTCACGAACCCAGGGAAACACCATATATTTT

j_gene: TRBJ1-2
abundance: NA
v_gene: TRBV5-1
d_gene: NA
CDR3aa: CASTRGGDPPNYGYTF
CDR3nt: TGCGCCAGCACGCGCGGGGGGGATCCCCCTAACTATGGCTACACCTTC

j_gene: TRBJ2-2
abundance: NA
v_gene: TRBV9
d_gene: TRBD2
CDR3aa: CASSLTLAGGPYGTGELFF
CDR3nt: TGTGCCAGCAGTCTTACTCTAGCGGGAGGGCCATATGGCACCGGGGAGCTGTTTTTT

j_gene: TRBJ1-2
abundance: NA
v_gene: TRBV19
d_gene: TRBD1
CDR3aa: CASTGTGINYGYTF
CDR3nt: TGTGCCAGTACCGGGACAGGGATAAACTATGGCTACACCTTC

j_gene: TRBJ2-5
abundance: NA
v_gene: TRBV5-4
d_gene: NA
CDR3aa: CASSLPGSSTSPQETQYF
CDR3nt: TGTGCCAGCAGCTTGCCCGGCTCGAGTACTAGCCCTCAAGAGACCCAGTACTTC

j_gene: TRBJ2-7
abundance: NA
v_gene: TRBV4-2
d_gene: NA
CDR3aa: CASSQEPTATYEQYF
CDR3nt: TGTGCCAGCAGCCAAGAGCCGACAGCCACCTACGAGCAGTACTTC

j_gene: TRBJ2-5
abundance: once
v_gene: TRBV7-2
d_gene: TRBD1
CDR3aa: CASSSWDRGQETQYF
CDR3nt: TGTGCCAGCAGCTCTTGGGACAGGGGGCAAGAGACCCAGTACTTC

j_gene: TRBJ2-6
abundance: NA
v_gene: TRBV11-3
d_gene: TRBD1
CDR3aa: CASSPGQGNSGANVLTF
CDR3nt: TGTGCCAGCAGCCCCGGACAGGGAAACTCTGGGGCCAACGTCCTGACTTTC

j_gene: TRBJ1-1
abundance: NA
v_gene: TRBV9
d_gene: NA
CDR3aa: CASSVEGQSNTEAFF
CDR3nt: TGTGCCAGCAGCGTAGAGGGTCAGTCGAACACTGAAGCTTTCTTT

j_gene: TRBJ1-1
abundance: NA
v_gene: TRBV30
d_gene: NA
CDR3aa: CAWIGGSGPENTEAFF
CDR3nt: TGTGCCTGGATAGGTGGCTCTGGACCGGAGAACACTGAAGCTTTCTTT

j_gene: TRBJ1-2
abundance: NA
v_gene: TRBV10-1
d_gene: NA
CDR3aa: CASRGFRGLTNYGYTF
CDR3nt: TGCGCCAGCAGGGGGTTCAGGGGACTAACTAACTATGGCTACACCTTC

j_gene: TRBJ2-2
abundance: NA
v_gene: TRBV7-6
d_gene: NA
CDR3aa: CASSYDDFLGELFF
CDR3nt: TGTGCCAGCAGCTACGACGACTTTCTCGGGGAGCTGTTTTTT

j_gene: TRBJ2-5
abundance: NA
v_gene: TRBV7-2
d_gene: NA
CDR3aa: CASSLRGEGRGRETQYF
CDR3nt: TGTGCCAGCAGCTTACGGGGGGAGGGCAGGGGAAGAGAGACCCAGTACTTC

j_gene: TRBJ2-6
abundance: NA
v_gene: TRBV4-1
d_gene: NA
CDR3aa: CASSQAPWRSVAGANVLTF
CDR3nt: TGCGCCAGCAGCCAAGCCCCGTGGCGGTCAGTTGCTGGGGCCAACGTCCTGACTTTC

j_gene: TRBJ2-1
abundance: NA
v_gene: TRBV7-9
d_gene: NA
CDR3aa: CASTLEGIYNEQFF
CDR3nt: TGTGCCAGCACCCTCGAGGGAATCTACAATGAGCAGTTCTTC

j_gene: TRBJ2-1
abundance: NA
v_gene: TRBV2
d_gene: NA
CDR3aa: CASSSGSYNEQFF
CDR3nt: TGTGCCAGCAGTTCCGGGTCCTACAATGAGCAGTTCTTC